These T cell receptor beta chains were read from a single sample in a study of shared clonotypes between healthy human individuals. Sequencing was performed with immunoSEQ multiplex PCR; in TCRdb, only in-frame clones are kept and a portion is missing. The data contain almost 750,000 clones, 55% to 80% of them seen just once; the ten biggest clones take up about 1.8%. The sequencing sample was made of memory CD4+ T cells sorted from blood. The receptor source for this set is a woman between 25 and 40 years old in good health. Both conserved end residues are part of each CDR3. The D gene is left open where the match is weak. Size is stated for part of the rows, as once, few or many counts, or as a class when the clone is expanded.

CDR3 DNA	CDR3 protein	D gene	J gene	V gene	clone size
TGTGCCAGCAGCTTTAGTGTGGGCCGGAGCACTGAAGCTTTCTTT	CASSFSVGRSTEAFF	.	TRBJ1-1	TRBV7-9	.
TGCGCCAGCAGCTTGGCCGGGACCACGGTTAGGAGTGAAAAACTGTTTTTT	CASSLAGTTVRSEKLFF	.	TRBJ1-4	TRBV5-1	.
TGTGCCAGCAGCGCAGATAGAGACGAGCAGTACTTC	CASSADRDEQYF	.	TRBJ2-7	TRBV9	.
TGTGCCAGCTCACCAATCGGTACCGGGCGTGATGGCTACACCTTC	CASSPIGTGRDGYTF	.	TRBJ1-2	TRBV18	.
TGTGCCAGCAAGAGGCGAGATGGCTACGAGCAGTACTTC	CASKRRDGYEQYF	.	TRBJ2-7	TRBV6-5	.
TGTGCCAGCAGTGTTATGAGGGTTTCCGACTATGGCTACACCTTC	CASSVMRVSDYGYTF	.	TRBJ1-2	TRBV28	few
TGTGCCAGCTCACCAGGGAATTGGGAGCCCCAGCATTTT	CASSPGNWEPQHF	.	TRBJ1-5	TRBV18	.
TGTGCCAGCAGCCCATTTGGGGGAAGCTCCTACAATGAGCAGTTCTTC	CASSPFGGSSYNEQFF	.	TRBJ2-1	TRBV4-2	.
TGTGCCAGCAGCTTAGCGGGCGGGAGGCTGGAGCAGTACTTC	CASSLAGGRLEQYF	TRBD2	TRBJ2-7	TRBV7-9	.
TGTGCCAGCAGCTTGGCCGTGGCTGAAGCTTTCTTT	CASSLAVAEAFF	.	TRBJ1-1	TRBV5-6	.
TGCGCCAGCAGCCAAGACCAGAACACAGGGGGTGGCTACACCTTC	CASSQDQNTGGGYTF	TRBD1	TRBJ1-2	TRBV4-1	.
TGTGCCAGCAGTTTATCCCACAGGGGGGATGGCTACACCTTC	CASSLSHRGDGYTF	TRBD1	TRBJ1-2	TRBV28	.
TGCGCCAGCAGCTTGGGCGGTACGGGACAGGGAAATGGCTACACCTTC	CASSLGGTGQGNGYTF	TRBD1	TRBJ1-2	TRBV5-1	few
TGTGCCAGCAGCCCCCAGACCGGGGACGGGGGCTACACCTTC	CASSPQTGDGGYTF	.	TRBJ1-2	TRBV11-2	.
TGTGCCAGCAGCCCCGTTCAGGGGGGTGATACGCAGTATTTT	CASSPVQGGDTQYF	.	TRBJ2-3	TRBV7-7	few
TGTGCCAGCATTTCGGGACCAGTGGACTACAATGAGCAGTTCTTC	CASISGPVDYNEQFF	.	TRBJ2-1	TRBV2	few
TGTGCCAGCTCACCCATGGCAGGGATCTACAATGAGCAGTTCTTC	CASSPMAGIYNEQFF	.	TRBJ2-1	TRBV18	.
TGTGCCAGCAGCAGTACGTACACAGATACGCAGTATTTT	CASSSTYTDTQYF	.	TRBJ2-3	TRBV5-8	few
TGCGCCAGCAGCTATGGGACTAGCGGTTACACAGATACGCAGTATTTT	CASSYGTSGYTDTQYF	TRBD2	TRBJ2-3	TRBV5-1	.
TGTGCCAGCAGTCCCCTCGCTAGCGGGAGGTTCACAGATACGCAGTATTTT	CASSPLASGRFTDTQYF	TRBD2	TRBJ2-3	TRBV28	.
TGTGCCAGTAGTATTCTAACGATCCCAAAACGTAACTATGGCTACACCTTC	CASSILTIPKRNYGYTF	.	TRBJ1-2	TRBV19	.
TGTGCCAGCAGCCCGAGGACCAGCAGGGGTGAGCAGTTCTTC	CASSPRTSRGEQFF	.	TRBJ2-1	TRBV11-2	once
TGTGCCAGCAGCTTTGAGAGGGGCTACGAGCAGTACTTC	CASSFERGYEQYF	.	TRBJ2-7	TRBV13	once
TGTGCCAGCAGCTTAGTGCTATCCGGACAAAGGGGGCGGACCCAGTACTTC	CASSLVLSGQRGRTQYF	TRBD1	TRBJ2-5	TRBV11-2	.
TGTGCCAGCAGTGGCAGCAGGGGAGAGGGTCCCCAGCATTTT	CASSGSRGEGPQHF	.	TRBJ1-5	TRBV28	.
TGTGCCAGCTCACCATCCAGCGGGGTCAAAAACATTCAGTACTTC	CASSPSSGVKNIQYF	TRBD2	TRBJ2-4	TRBV18	once
TGTGCCAGCTCAGAAAGACAGGGAACTAACACTGAAGCTTTCTTT	CASSERQGTNTEAFF	TRBD1	TRBJ1-1	TRBV18	.